This TCR beta chain was profiled in a study of Ad26.COV2.S vaccination and SARS-CoV-2 variants. Study context: Each vaccinee took Ad26.COV2.S intramuscularly, once or twice 56 days apart.

V was pared by 6 bases and J by 10 bases, with 19 bases between. The V gene's germline CDR1 is MNHEY and CDR2 SVGAGI. The CDR3 is 15 amino acids. Only in-frame clones appear in the TCRdb table, and some are missing; sequencing was by immunoSEQ multiplex PCR. The sample carries over 450,000 clones, around 89% recorded once. Treatment here: some 20 received Ad26.COV2.S at low or high dose, single or two shots; several received placebo; per-sample allocation not given. Samples analyzed were those drawn on day 63 after the first vaccine or placebo injection. The V call is TRBV6-5, the J call TRBJ1-6; the D is unclear. The sequence was collected from a person aged 18-60 years who received the Ad26.COV2.S COVID-19 vaccine or a placebo. The input for sequencing was peripheral blood, taken in a trial of Ad26.COV2.S vaccine versus placebo. CDR3: CASRAPGRVTSPLHF. In DNA form, the CDR3 reads TGTGCCAGCAGAGCCCCGGGCCGTGTGACCTCACCCCTCCACTTT.